This entry concerns a single TCR beta chain. Its antigen is still unknown. These data are taken from a study of cytomegalovirus exposure and HLA in healthy donors. Overall study results and limits: Analyzed later, most CMV-associated TCR beta chains appeared HLA-restricted. TCR beta V- and J-gene trimming, according to a later analysis, was linked to a missense DCLRE1C variant. Per a prior analysis, the majority of TCR beta V segments were productive roughly 87% or roughly 30% of the time. Follow-up analysis seemed to connect common viral pathogens with several of the most significant clusters identified.

Both 60 Vbeta primers and 13 Jbeta primers went into the PCR. The repertoire was sequenced with immunoSEQ multiplex PCR; TCRdb's copy has only in-frame clones and lacks some. The sample has 55,000 to 85,000 clones. The CDR3 totals 16 residues. V lost 0 bases and J lost 0; bases outside the gene matches: 5. Germline V gives CDR1 MNHEY, CDR2 SVGAGI. Material: PBMCs. This TCR was sampled from a female donor in good health and CMV-seropositive. The V gene is TRBV6-5, the J gene TRBJ2-7; 7 positions agree with TRBD1. The chain's CDR3 is CASSYSGQMSSYEQYF. The CDR3 DNA follows: TGTGCCAGCAGTTACTCGGGACAGATGAGCTCCTACGAGCAGTACTTC.